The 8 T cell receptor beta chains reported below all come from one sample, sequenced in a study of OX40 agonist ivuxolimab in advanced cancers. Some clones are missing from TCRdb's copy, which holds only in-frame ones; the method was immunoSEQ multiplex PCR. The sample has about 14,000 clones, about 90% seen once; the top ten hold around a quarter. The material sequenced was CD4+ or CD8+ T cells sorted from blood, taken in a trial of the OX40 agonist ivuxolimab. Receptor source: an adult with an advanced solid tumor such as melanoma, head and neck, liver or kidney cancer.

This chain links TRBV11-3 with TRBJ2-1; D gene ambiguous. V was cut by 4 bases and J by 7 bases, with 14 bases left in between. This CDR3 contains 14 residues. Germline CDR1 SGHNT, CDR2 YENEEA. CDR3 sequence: CASSSSNRGNEQFF. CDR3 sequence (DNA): TGTGCCAGCAGCTCCAGTAATAGAGGTAATGAGCAGTTCTTC.

CDR3 amino acids: CASKTTSGFLQDTQYF. DNA for the CDR3: TGTGCCAGCAAAACGACTAGCGGGTTTCTTCAAGATACGCAGTATTTT. The genes are TRBV11-1 and TRBJ2-3, with 10 bases that match TRBD2. V was pared by 7 bases and J by 5 bases, with 12 bases of the junction left unmatched. CDR3 length equals 16 residues. The germline CDR1 and CDR2 sequences are SGHAT and FQDESV (reference sequence).

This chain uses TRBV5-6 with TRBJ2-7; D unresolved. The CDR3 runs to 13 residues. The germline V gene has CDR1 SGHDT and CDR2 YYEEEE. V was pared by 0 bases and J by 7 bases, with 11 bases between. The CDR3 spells CASSLDLEEEQYF. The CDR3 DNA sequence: TGTGCCAGCAGCTTGGATCTGGAAGAGGAGCAGTACTTC. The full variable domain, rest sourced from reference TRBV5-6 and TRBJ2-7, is DAGVTQSPTHLIKTRGQQVTLRCSPKSGHDTVSWYQQALGQGPQFIFQYYEEEERQRGNFPDRFSGHQFPNYSSELNVNALLLGDSALYLCASSLDLEEEQYFGPGTRLTVT.

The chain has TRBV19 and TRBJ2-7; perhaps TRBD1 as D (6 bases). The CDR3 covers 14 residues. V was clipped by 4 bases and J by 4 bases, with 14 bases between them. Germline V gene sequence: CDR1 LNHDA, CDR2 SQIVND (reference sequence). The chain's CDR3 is CASSSPGQLYEQYF. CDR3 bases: TGTGCCAGTAGTAGTCCGGGACAACTATACGAGCAGTACTTC.

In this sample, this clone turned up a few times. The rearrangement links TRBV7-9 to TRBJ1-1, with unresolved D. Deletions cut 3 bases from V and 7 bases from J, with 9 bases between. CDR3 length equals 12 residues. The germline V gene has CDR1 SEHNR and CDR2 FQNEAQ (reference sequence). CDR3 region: CASSLDGDEAFF. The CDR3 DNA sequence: TGTGCCAGCAGCTTGGACGGAGATGAAGCTTTCTTT.

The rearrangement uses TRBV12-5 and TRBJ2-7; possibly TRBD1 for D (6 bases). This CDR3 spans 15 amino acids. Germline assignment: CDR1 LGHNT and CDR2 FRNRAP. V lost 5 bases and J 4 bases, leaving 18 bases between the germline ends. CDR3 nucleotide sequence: TGTGCTAGTGGTCCCCATCTACAAGGGGGATACGAGCAGTACTTC. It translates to CASGPHLQGGYEQYF.

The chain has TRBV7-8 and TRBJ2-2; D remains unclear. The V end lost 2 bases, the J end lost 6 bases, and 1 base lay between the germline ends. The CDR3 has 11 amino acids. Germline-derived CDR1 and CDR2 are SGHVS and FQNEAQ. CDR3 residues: CASSLPGELFF. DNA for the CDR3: TGTGCCAGCAGCTTACCCGGGGAGCTGTTTTTT.

CDR3 in DNA: TGTGCCAGCAGTGATAACCCGGGACACCAGAACACTGAAGCTTTCTTT. Its protein product is CASSDNPGHQNTEAFF. The V and J genes are TRBV25-1 and TRBJ1-1, with D possibly being TRBD1 (6 bases). The germline V gene has CDR1 MGHDK and CDR2 SYGVNS. V dropped 3 bases and J dropped 1 base, with 15 bases sitting between them. The CDR3 is made up of 16 amino acids.